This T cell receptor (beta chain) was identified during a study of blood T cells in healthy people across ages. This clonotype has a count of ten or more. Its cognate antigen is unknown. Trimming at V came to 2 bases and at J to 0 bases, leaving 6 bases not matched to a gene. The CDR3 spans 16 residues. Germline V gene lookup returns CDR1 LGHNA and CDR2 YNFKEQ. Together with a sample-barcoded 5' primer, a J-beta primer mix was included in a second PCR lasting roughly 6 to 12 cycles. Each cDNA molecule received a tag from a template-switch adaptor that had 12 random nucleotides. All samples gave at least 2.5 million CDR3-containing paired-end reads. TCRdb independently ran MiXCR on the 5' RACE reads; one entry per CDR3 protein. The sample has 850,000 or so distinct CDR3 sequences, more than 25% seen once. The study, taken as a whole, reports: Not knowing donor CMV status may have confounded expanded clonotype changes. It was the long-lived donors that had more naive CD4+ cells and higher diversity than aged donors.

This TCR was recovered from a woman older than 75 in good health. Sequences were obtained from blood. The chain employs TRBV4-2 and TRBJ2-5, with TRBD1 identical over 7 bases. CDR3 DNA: TGTGCCAGCAGCCAACCTCGGACAGGCAACCAAGAGACCCAGTACTTC. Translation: CASSQPRTGNQETQYF.